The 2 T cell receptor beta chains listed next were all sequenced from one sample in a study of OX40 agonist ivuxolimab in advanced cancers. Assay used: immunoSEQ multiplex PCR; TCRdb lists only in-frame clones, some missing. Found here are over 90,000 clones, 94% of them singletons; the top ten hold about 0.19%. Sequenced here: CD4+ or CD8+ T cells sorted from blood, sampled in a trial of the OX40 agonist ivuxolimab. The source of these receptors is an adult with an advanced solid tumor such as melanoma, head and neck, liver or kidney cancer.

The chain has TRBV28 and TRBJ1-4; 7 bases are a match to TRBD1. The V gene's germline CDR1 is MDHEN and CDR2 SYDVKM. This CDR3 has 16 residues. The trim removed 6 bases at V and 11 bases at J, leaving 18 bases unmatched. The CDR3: CASSLSRPGGLRKLFF. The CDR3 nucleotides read TGTGCCAGCAGCCTTTCCCGGCCAGGGGGGTTGAGGAAACTGTTTTTT.

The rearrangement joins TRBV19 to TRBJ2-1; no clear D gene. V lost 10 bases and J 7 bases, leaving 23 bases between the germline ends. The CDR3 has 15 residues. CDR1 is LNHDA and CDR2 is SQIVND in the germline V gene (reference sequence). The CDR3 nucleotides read TGTGCCACCCAACAAGCCCACCAATCTAGAAATGAGCAGTTCTTC. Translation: CATQQAHQSRNEQFF.